This T cell receptor beta chain derives from a study of CD8 T cells in Susac syndrome. Study background: Clinically active disease was present in about 6 of the sequenced Susac syndrome patients. Under ten of these patients were in remission.

A quantity of roughly 0.5 to 1 ug RNA underwent reverse transcription using random hexamers. TCRdb reprocessed the immunoSEQ multiplex PCR reads with MiXCR, giving one entry per CDR3 protein. The sample has about 110,000 distinct CDR3 sequences; approximately 94% are singletons. The authors negatively isolated CD8+ and CD4+ T cells and FACS-enriched TEMRA cells. Sequenced material: CD8+ T cells from PBMCs. The TCR sequence derives from a human donor with Susac syndrome.

The CDR3 DNA reads TGTGCCAGCAGCGAGAGTGATAATTCACCCCTCCACTTT. The encoded protein is CASSESDNSPLHF. This rearrangement joins TRBV9 to TRBJ1-6; D is unclear. V dropped 3 bases and J dropped 5 bases, with 6 bases sitting between them. The length of the CDR3 is 13 residues. Germline CDR1 SGDLS, CDR2 YYNGEE.